The subject of this entry is one T cell receptor (beta chain). Its specificity is unknown. Using CD45RO/CCR7/CD25/CD127/CD95/CD27, CD4+ naive, central memory, regulatory and stem cell-like memory cells were sorted. The sequenced template was cDNA made from the entire isolated RNA. Clones were sequenced by immunoSEQ multiplex PCR, and TCRdb holds only the in-frame ones, with some missing. The top ten hold 0.3% of the sample, which has more than 25,000 clones, under 50% seen once. This sample was taken from a study of beta chain features in type 1 diabetes. Looking at the study overall: Across all samples, some 98 million sorted cells were examined. General observations from the study: TCRB CDR3s were moderately but significantly shorter in Type 1 diabetes patients in all four CD4+ subsets. PCR might favor shorter templates, equally in patients and controls.

Germline CDR1 and CDR2: SNHLY and FYNNEI. V dropped 6 bases and J dropped 0; count of bases not matched to a gene: 5. The CDR3 runs to 15 residues. The source of this sequence is a young man with type 1 diabetes. V usage is TRBV2 and J usage is TRBJ2-5; the match to TRBD2 covers 9 bases. Sequencing was carried out using stem cell memory CD4+ T cells from blood. This CDR3 reads CASRQGLADQETQYF. The CDR3 nucleotides read TGTGCCAGCAGACAGGGACTAGCCGACCAAGAGACCCAGTACTTC.